Listed here are 4 T cell receptor beta chains from one sample, sequenced in a study of blood T cell repertoires in COVID-19. Profiled with immunoSEQ multiplex PCR; TCRdb holds only in-frame clones, not every one. The sample gives a few hundred thousand clones, 70% to 85% of which show up once; around 14% is in the top ten. The sequencing sample was made of peripheral blood. These TCRs come from a human donor in a cohort sampled during active COVID-19.

This clone has a handful of counts. V usage is TRBV5-5 and J usage is TRBJ2-7; 10 nucleotides match TRBD1. Germline-derived CDR1 and CDR2 are SGHKS and YYEKEE (reference sequence). CDR3 length: 14 amino acids. V was pared by 5 bases and J by 3 bases, with 5 bases of the junction left unmatched. CDR3 DNA sequence: TGTGCCAGCAGATTCGGGACAGGGGTCTACGAGCAGTACTTC. Residues: CASRFGTGVYEQYF.

This chain connects TRBV19 to TRBJ2-5; a possible D gene is TRBD2 (7 bases). Trimming stripped 5 bases from V and 4 bases from J, with 17 bases between. CDR1 LNHDA and CDR2 SQIVND come from the germline V gene (reference sequence). The CDR3 sequence is 15 residues long. CDR3 nucleotides: TGTGCCAGTAGTCCCTCTGGGGGGGGGCGAGAGACCCAGTACTTC. Translating it yields CASSPSGGGRETQYF.

This chain joins TRBV29-1 and TRBJ1-5; 7 nucleotides match TRBD1. Trimming cost V 6 bases and J 0 bases; bases outside gene matches: 2. The CDR3 is 13 amino acids. Germline CDR1 is SQVTM and CDR2 is ANQGSEA. The CDR3 DNA reads as TGCAGCGTCCGACAGGGTAGCAATCAGCCCCAGCATTTT. The encoded protein is CSVRQGSNQPQHF.

This chain connects TRBV7-8 to TRBJ1-5; TRBD1 might be the D (5 bases). The V and J ends lost 5 bases and 0 bases respectively, with 11 bases between them. The CDR3 spans 15 residues. Per germline, CDR1 SGHVS and CDR2 FQNEAQ. In DNA, the CDR3 is TGTGCCAGCAGCCCCCGTGGGGCTAGCAATCAGCCCCAGCATTTT. Protein product: CASSPRGASNQPQHF.